This is a list of T cell receptor beta chains from one sample in a study of PD-1 blockade in classical Hodgkin lymphoma. The table came from immunoSEQ multiplex PCR; TCRdb's copy has only in-frame clones and leaves some out. The table includes 4,300 or so clones, 81% detected once. The material sequenced was CD8+ T cells from blood. These receptors came from a human donor with classical Hodgkin lymphoma. Both conserved end residues are part of each CDR3. The order of the fields is D gene, J gene, V gene, clone size, CDR3 protein, CDR3 DNA. A D gene is named only where the DNA matches it firmly. Rows may omit the clone size; those that give it use once, few, many or a size class.

TRBD1	TRBJ1-1	TRBV4-3	.	CASTGGYRGTFTEAFF	TGCGCCAGCACGGGGGGGTACAGGGGCACATTCACTGAAGCTTTCTTT
TRBD2	TRBJ2-3	TRBV7-8	.	CASSLSGLAGDTQYF	TGTGCCAGCAGCTTAAGTGGACTAGCGGGAGATACGCAGTATTTT
.	TRBJ2-3	TRBV11-1	.	CASSLWDTRTDTQYF	TGTGCCAGCAGCTTATGGGACACAAGGACAGATACGCAGTATTTT
TRBD2	TRBJ2-1	TRBV10-2	.	CASSEVFTWTSGDSYNEQFF	TGCGCCAGCAGTGAGGTCTTCACGTGGACTAGCGGGGACTCCTACAATGAGCAGTTCTTC
TRBD2	TRBJ2-5	TRBV6-5	.	CASSYQREGETQYF	TGTGCCAGCAGTTACCAGAGGGAGGGAGAGACCCAGTACTTC
.	TRBJ2-2	TRBV11-3	.	CASSLASGELFF	TGTGCCAGCAGCTTAGCATCCGGGGAGCTGTTTTTT
.	TRBJ2-3	TRBV6-6	.	CASSYNRPGTQYF	TGTGCCAGCAGTTACAACCGACCGGGTACGCAGTATTTT
.	TRBJ2-7	TRBV11-2	.	CASSLDLSWGQYF	TGTGCCAGCAGCTTAGATCTGTCTTGGGGACAGTACTTC
.	TRBJ1-5	TRBV4-3	.	CASSQAAGYNQPQHF	TGCGCCAGCAGCCAAGCGGCAGGGTACAATCAGCCCCAGCATTTT
.	TRBJ1-1	TRBV19	few	CASSTWRTQNTEAFF	TGTGCCAGTAGTACATGGAGGACACAGAACACTGAAGCTTTCTTT
.	TRBJ2-7	TRBV25-1	.	CASMGQERYEQYF	TGTGCCAGCATGGGGCAGGAGAGATACGAGCAGTACTTC
.	TRBJ2-7	TRBV9	.	CASSVGDPAYEQYF	TGTGCCAGCAGCGTAGGGGACCCGGCCTACGAGCAGTACTTC
.	TRBJ2-7	TRBV19	.	CASSFSGGPYEQYF	TGTGCCAGTAGTTTTTCGGGCGGACCTTACGAGCAGTACTTC
.	TRBJ1-5	TRBV6-5	.	CASSLQGNQPQHF	TGTGCCAGCAGTTTACAAGGCAATCAGCCCCAGCATTTT
TRBD1	TRBJ1-1	TRBV13	.	CASSVGTVSLAFF	TGTGCCAGCAGTGTTGGGACAGTTTCTCTGGCTTTCTTT
TRBD2	TRBJ2-6	TRBV28	.	CASSRGLAEDSGANVLTF	TGTGCCAGCAGTAGGGGACTAGCGGAAGACTCTGGGGCCAACGTCCTGACTTTC
.	TRBJ2-7	TRBV2	.	CASSAVRDEQYF	TGTGCCAGCAGTGCGGTCAGGGACGAGCAGTACTTC
.	TRBJ1-1	TRBV28	.	CASSLQAEAFF	TGTGCCAGCAGTTTACAGGCTGAAGCTTTCTTT
.	TRBJ2-3	TRBV10-3	once	CAISELGGTSTDTQYF	TGTGCCATCAGTGAGTTGGGCGGGACGAGCACAGATACGCAGTATTTT
.	TRBJ2-4	TRBV27	.	CASSTQGGKYNIQYF	TGTGCCAGCAGTACTCAGGGGGGCAAATACAACATTCAGTACTTC
.	TRBJ2-7	TRBV4-2	.	CASSLGADYEQYF	TGTGCCAGCAGCTTGGGGGCGGACTACGAGCAGTACTTC
TRBD2	TRBJ2-1	TRBV6-5	few	CASRSGTSLNEQFF	TGTGCCAGCAGATCCGGGACTAGCCTCAATGAGCAGTTCTTC
TRBD1	TRBJ2-7	TRBV15	.	CATSRAGTGVYEQYF	TGTGCCACCAGCCGGGCCGGGACAGGGGTATACGAGCAGTACTTC
.	TRBJ1-1	TRBV9	.	CASSPLGSSNTEAFF	TGTGCCAGCAGCCCACTGGGTAGTTCGAACACTGAAGCTTTCTTT
.	TRBJ1-5	TRBV6-5	few	CASSYAVSQPQHF	TGTGCCAGCAGTTACGCGGTTTCGCAGCCCCAGCATTTT
.	TRBJ2-7	TRBV27	.	CASSLSGKGSHEQYF	TGTGCCAGCAGTTTATCGGGGAAAGGTAGCCACGAGCAGTACTTC
.	TRBJ2-5	TRBV4-3	few	CASSQEGWETQYF	TGCGCCAGCAGCCAAGAAGGCTGGGAGACCCAGTACTTC
.	TRBJ2-7	TRBV7-6	.	CASSAAATPYEQYF	TGTGCCAGCAGCGCAGCGGCAACGCCCTACGAGCAGTACTTC
.	TRBJ2-7	TRBV9	.	CASSPPNGGDDEQYF	TGTGCCAGCAGCCCTCCAAATGGGGGAGACGACGAGCAGTACTTC
.	TRBJ2-3	TRBV10-2	.	CASSDEGGITDTQYF	TGCGCCAGCAGTGATGAAGGTGGGATCACAGATACGCAGTATTTT
.	TRBJ2-1	TRBV6-5	once	CASSSDSPYNEQFF	TGTGCCAGCAGTTCCGACAGCCCCTACAATGAGCAGTTCTTC
.	TRBJ2-2	TRBV6-5	.	CASSPGLYTGELFF	TGTGCCAGCAGCCCGGGACTTTACACCGGGGAGCTGTTTTTT
.	TRBJ1-3	TRBV6-6	.	CASSYSGAGNTIYF	TGTGCCAGCAGTTATTCAGGGGCTGGAAACACCATATATTTT
TRBD1	TRBJ2-7	TRBV28	.	CASCIQGSYEQYF	TGTGCCAGCTGCATACAGGGGTCCTACGAGCAGTACTTC
.	TRBJ2-1	TRBV29-1	.	CSVDSPSDTTPYNEQFF	TGCAGCGTTGACTCCCCGTCAGACACAACTCCCTACAATGAGCAGTTCTTC
TRBD1	TRBJ1-1	TRBV11-3	.	CASSLVEDRGVNTEAFF	TGTGCCAGCAGCTTAGTAGAGGACAGGGGGGTGAACACTGAAGCTTTCTTT
TRBD2	TRBJ2-5	TRBV7-9	few	CASSLVLAGRGETQYF	TGTGCCAGCAGCTTAGTGCTAGCGGGAAGGGGTGAGACCCAGTACTTC
TRBD1	TRBJ2-3	TRBV10-3	.	CAISRGQITDTQYF	TGTGCCATCAGCCGGGGACAGATTACAGATACGCAGTATTTT
TRBD2	TRBJ2-3	TRBV2	.	CASSAGAGDTQYF	TGTGCCAGCTCTGCGGGAGCGGGGGATACGCAGTATTTT
.	TRBJ2-7	TRBV25-1	.	CASSESRSTYEQYF	TGTGCCAGCAGTGAATCCCGGAGCACCTACGAGCAGTACTTC
.	TRBJ2-3	TRBV5-1	hyperexpanded	CASSMVLSSTDTQYF	TGCGCCAGCAGTATGGTCCTCTCTAGCACAGATACGCAGTATTTT
.	TRBJ1-5	TRBV19	.	CASSIVGITGGYSNQPQHF	TGTGCCAGTAGTATAGTTGGGATAACTGGGGGTTATAGCAATCAGCCCCAGCATTTT